This T cell receptor beta chain was obtained from a study of T cell responses to AZD1222 COVID-19 vaccine. Only in-frame clones appear in the TCRdb table, and some are missing; sequencing was by immunoSEQ multiplex PCR. Among 84,000 or so clones listed, 70% to 90% were seen once. Source: peripheral blood, taken on day 0 of AZD1222 vaccination. The sequence was obtained from an adult in good health.

CDR3 sequence: CASSSSGTGTEKLFF. The CDR3 bases are TGTGCCAGCAGTTCGTCCGGGACAGGGACTGAAAAACTGTTTTTT. The V and J genes are TRBV6-5 and TRBJ1-4; 9 nucleotides align to TRBD1. CDR1 and CDR2 (germline): MNHEY, SVGAGI. The CDR3 totals 15 residues. Unmatched junction bases numbered 7, after V lost 4 bases and J lost 7 bases.